Below are 8 T cell receptor beta chains sequenced from a single sample in a study of metastatic and nonmetastatic thyroid tumors. Patients had received no treatment of any kind before thyroid surgery. TCRdb reassembled clones from the PCR reads with MiXCR. The data contain about 16,000 clones, approximately 31% of them singletons. Material: tumor tissue. These receptors came from a male donor with papillary thyroid cancer or a benign thyroid nodule (not recorded which). Some clones in this sample may be carry-over from other donors' samples.

By proportion, this clone is medium-sized. J is TRBJ1-1 and V is TRBV12-3 or TRBV12-4; 7 bases fit TRBD1. V lost 5 bases and J lost 6; bases outside the gene matches: 9. This CDR3 is 14 amino acids long. CDR3 sequence reads: CASSASGGQPEAFF. The DNA of the CDR3 is TGTGCCAGCAGTGCGTCAGGGGGGCAGCCTGAAGCTTTCTTT.

The chain is built from TRBV5-8 and TRBJ2-2; D is unclear. Germline V lookup: CDR1 SGHTS, CDR2 YDEGEE. The CDR3 loop spans 14 amino acids. Deletions cut 0 bases from V and 2 bases from J, with 5 bases between. CDR3 sequence reads: CASSLEHNTGELFF. The CDR3, as DNA: TGTGCCAGCAGCTTGGAACATAACACCGGGGAGCTGTTTTTT.

This clone was seen at least ten times. The chain has TRBV5-8 and TRBJ2-5, with 9 bases identical to TRBD2. Germline-derived CDR1 and CDR2 are SGHTS and YDEGEE. V gave up 4 bases and J gave up 2 bases; unmatched junction bases: 6. The CDR3 sequence is 15 residues long. The CDR3 nucleotides read TGTGCCAGCAGCCTACTAGCGGGCAAACAAGAGACCCAGTACTTC. Its protein is CASSLLAGKQETQYF.

This clone is classed as medium-sized. The rearrangement uses TRBV19 and TRBJ2-2; perhaps TRBD1 as D (6 bases). Germline assignment: CDR1 LNHDA and CDR2 SQIVND (reference sequence). Trimming pared 3 bases from V and 4 bases from J, leaving 12 bases between. This CDR3 is 15 amino acids long. This CDR3 is CASSIRQDSTGELFF. The CDR3 DNA reads as TGTGCCAGTAGTATTAGACAGGATTCCACCGGGGAGCTGTTTTTT.

This clone came up a few times. V and J are TRBV6-2 or TRBV6-3 and TRBJ1-6; D is undetermined. CDR3 length: 15 residues. Germline CDR1 and CDR2: MNHEY and SVGEGT. Trimming removed 6 bases at V and 6 bases at J, with 15 bases between. CDR3 DNA sequence: TGTGCCAGCAGCCTCACTTTCGGGAGTAATTCACCCCTCCACTTT. Protein: CASSLTFGSNSPLHF.

The CDR3 DNA is TGTGCCACTTCGGGGGAGGACGGCAATCAGCCCCAGCATTTT. This encodes CATSGEDGNQPQHF. The V call is TRBV24-1, the J call TRBJ1-5, with D perhaps matching TRBD1 (5 bases). The CDR3 runs 14 residues. Germline CDR1 KGHDR, CDR2 SFDVKD. The ends were cut back, 10 bases at V and 2 bases at J, with 14 bases in the middle.

This clone was counted only a few times. The rearrangement joins TRBV25-1 to TRBJ2-5; D unclear. The V gene's germline CDR1 is MGHDK and CDR2 SYGVNS. V shed 1 base and J shed 1 base, with 7 bases lying between them. There are 14 residues in the CDR3. The CDR3 bases are TGTGCCAGCAGTGAATTAACATTCCAAGAGACCCAGTACTTC. Protein sequence: CASSELTFQETQYF.

The chain is built from TRBV24-1 and TRBJ2-3; 14 nucleotides match TRBD2. Trimming took 3 bases from V and 0 from J; bases not matched to a gene: 4. Germline V gives CDR1 KGHDR, CDR2 SFDVKD. This CDR3 is built from 18 residues. The CDR3 bases are TGTGCCACCAGTGATCCTCGACTAGCGGGAGGGAGCACAGATACGCAGTATTTT. Translation: CATSDPRLAGGSTDTQYF.